Below are 11 T cell receptor beta chains sequenced from a single sample in a study of molecular identifiers for immune sequencing clone quantification. TCRdb re-analysed the PCR reads in MiXCR, keeping a single row per CDR3 protein. The top ten hold about 0.79% of the sample, which has 300,000 to 400,000 distinct CDR3 sequences, 20% to 25% seen once. What was sequenced was naive CD8+ T cells from blood, with Jurkat cell RNA spiked in. The subset denotes: FACS-sorted CD8+CD4-CCR7+CD45RA+ naive T cells. The receptor source for this set is a human donor in good health. Some libraries in this study had Jurkat cell RNA spiked in.

This clonotype was seen repeatedly, ten times or more. This sequence joins TRBV6-5 and TRBJ2-7; 8 nucleotides match TRBD2. This CDR3 is 17 amino acids long. The junction had 12 bases not matched to a gene; V was cut back by 2 bases and J by 3 bases. The germline gives CDR1 MNHEY, CDR2 SVGAGI. The CDR3 region is CASSYPELAGNDYEQYF. The CDR3 region has the DNA TGTGCCAGCAGTTACCCGGAATTAGCGGGAAATGACTACGAGCAGTACTTC.

In its sample, this clonotype was seen many times. The chain is built from TRBV2 and TRBJ1-6; a weak D match, TRBD1 (5 bases). The V and J ends lost 3 bases and 14 bases respectively, with 14 bases between them. Germline V lookup: CDR1 SNHLY, CDR2 FYNNEI. The CDR3 runs 13 residues. The CDR3 nucleotides are TGTGCCAGCAGTGAGAGGGAAGGGGCCTCCCTCCACTTT. Translation: CASSEREGASLHF.

This clonotype was observed at least ten times. The CDR3: CAWSVPGLRGGSWEQYF. The CDR3 DNA is TGTGCCTGGAGTGTACCCGGTTTGCGGGGGGGCTCTTGGGAGCAGTACTTC. V gene TRBV30 combines with J gene TRBJ2-7, with 9 positions matching TRBD2. Trimming cost V 0 bases and J 7 bases; bases outside gene matches: 16. The length of the CDR3 is 17 residues. Germline CDR1 GTSNPN, CDR2 SVGIG (reference sequence).

Many counts were recorded for this clonotype. V gene TRBV9 combines with J gene TRBJ1-3; 8 bases fit TRBD1. Losses at the gene ends were 2 bases for V and 1 base for J; bases not matched to a gene: 2. Germline lookup yields CDR1 SGDLS and CDR2 YYNGEE. This CDR3 is 15 amino acids long. CDR3 coding DNA: TGTGCCAGCAGCGTTACAGGGGGATCTGGAAACACCATATATTTT. It translates to CASSVTGGSGNTIYF.

There are many counts of this clonotype. J is TRBJ2-3 and V is TRBV28; D is ambiguous. The CDR3 length is 16 residues. With 2 bases removed from V and 0 bases from J, the gap between germline ends came to 12 bases. Germline CDR1 is MDHEN and CDR2 is SYDVKM. CDR3: CASSLGRTKSTDTQYF. The DNA for the CDR3 is TGTGCCAGCAGTTTAGGCAGGACCAAGAGCACAGATACGCAGTATTTT.

This clonotype was detected many times. The rearrangement uses TRBV11-2 and TRBJ2-1, with 12 bases identical to TRBD2. Germline lookup yields CDR1 SGHAT and CDR2 FQNNGV. This CDR3 region has 17 residues. Trimming removed 1 base from V and 3 bases from J; junction bases left unmatched: 4. The CDR3 spells CASSLGTSGDLYNEQFF. CDR3 coding DNA: TGTGCCAGCAGCTTAGGGACTAGCGGGGATCTCTACAATGAGCAGTTCTTC.

The chain carries TRBV11-2 and TRBJ2-7, with 7 bases matching TRBD2. The CDR3 length is 16 residues. The V gene end was trimmed by 1 base and the J gene end by 6 bases; junction bases not matched to a gene: 12. The germline V gene encodes CDR1 SGHAT and CDR2 FQNNGV. The CDR3 region has the DNA TGTGCCAGCAGCTTAGCCCAACTAGCGATGGTGAGCGAGCAGTACTTC. Amino acids: CASSLAQLAMVSEQYF.

This clonotype was observed a few times. The chain has TRBV11-2 and TRBJ1-2; 8 nucleotides agree with TRBD1. With V trimmed by 4 bases and J by 4 bases, 11 bases remained unmatched. Germline loops: CDR1 SGHAT, CDR2 FQNNGV. CDR3 length equals 16 residues. CDR3 loop: CASSSTSQGARYGYTF. The CDR3 DNA follows: TGTGCCAGCAGCTCAACTTCTCAGGGGGCCCGCTATGGCTACACCTTC.

Worth noting for this clonotype: Since the CDR3 does not end with the conserved phenylalanine or tryptophan, this likely comes from a read error. This chain uses TRBV7-9 with TRBJ2-7; 7 bases agree with TRBD1. CDR3 size: 14 residues. Germline V gene sequence: CDR1 SEHNR, CDR2 FQNEAQ (reference sequence). Trimming removed 5 bases from V and 1 base from J; junction bases left unmatched: 5. In DNA form, the CDR3 reads TGTGCCAGCAGCCCCCGGGACAGATCCTACGAGCAGTACCTC. This translates into CASSPRDRSYEQYL.

This clonotype was seen ten or more times. The chain uses TRBV9 and TRBJ1-5; D perhaps matches TRBD1 (5 bases). The CDR3 is made up of 14 amino acids. V lost 0 bases to trimming and J lost 3 bases, with 7 bases between them. From germline, CDR1 is SGDLS and CDR2 YYNGEE. In DNA form, the CDR3 reads TGTGCCAGCAGCGTAGCAGGGTCCAATCAGCCCCAGCATTTT. The encoded protein is CASSVAGSNQPQHF.

This clonotype was seen repeatedly, ten times or more. The chain links TRBV7-9 to TRBJ2-7, with TRBD2 identical over 11 bases. Germline CDR1 reads SEHNR; CDR2 reads FQNEAQ (reference sequence). There are 15 residues in the CDR3. J was trimmed by 2 bases and V by 2 bases; bases with no gene match: 2. The CDR3 nucleotides are TGTGCCAGCAGCTTAACTAGCGGGGGCCCCTACGAGCAGTACTTC. It encodes CASSLTSGGPYEQYF. Drawing the rest from reference TRBV7-9 and TRBJ2-7, the complete variable domain is DTGVSQNPRHKITKRGQNVTFRCDPISEHNRLYWYRQTLGQGPEFLTYFQNEAQLEKSRLLSDRFSAERPKGSFSTLEIQRTEQGDSAMYLCASSLTSGGPYEQYFGPGTRLTVT.